The TCR beta chain under discussion was sequenced for a study of molecular identifiers for immune sequencing clone quantification (dated by TCRdb to 2016 to 2018). Looking at the study overall: For a replicate experiment, the RNA from either about 20,000 or 100,000 naive CD8 T cells was divided into five aliquots, and four of those aliquots went on to sequencing. The study was a methods study using CD8 T cells to benchmark molecular-identifier clustering-based TCR repertoire sequencing (MIDCIRS) and TCR RNA copy counting. The investigation overall reported the following: The sizes of highly expanded clones could end up underestimated when identical TCR molecules share a barcode. Without barcode sub-clustering, chimeric consensus sequences inflated TCR diversity; chimeras reached as high as 47%. Naive libraries contained spiked-in Jurkat TCR RNA (around ten copies' worth), which is not part of the donor repertoire. In CMV-specific effector cells, over 99% of molecules were held by clones above 20 RNA copies, whereas under 1% of molecules were held by such clones in naive cells. Spiked-in Jurkat TCR RNA equal to a single cell's worth was reported to be detectable even within 1,100,000 naive CD8 T cells. About three recovered TCR RNA copies per cell were obtained by modeling, versus approximately 9 by digital PCR, implying a capture efficiency of about 30%.

Library preparation was by PCR. Sequenced on an Illumina HiSeq 4000. Bulk TCR libraries were generated as previously described, with the TCR primers listed in Table S5 used. Purification of total RNA was performed with the Qiagen AllPrep DNA/RNA kit. Before any analysis, reads coming from multiple sequencing runs of the same library were combined into one pool. As for the original processing: Reads were retained only if their TCR constant sequence matched exactly, and those retained reads were trimmed to 150 nt and grouped according to their 12-nt molecular barcodes. Reads within each barcode group were sub-clustered using a 15% Levenshtein threshold, and quality-weighted consensus sequences were constructed for each RNA molecule. Non-functional sequences were excluded, and lower-count sequences lying one edit away from another sequence were also excluded. Based on fitting two negative binomial distributions, any barcode sub-cluster with under 20% of the maximum read count was discarded. The raw public reads went through TCRdb reprocessing: fastp at Q25, MiXCR clone calling, in-frame beta chains kept. Rows matching on CDR3 protein sequence are summarized as one entry with the most common DNA and genes. These V and J calls rely on TCRdb rather than the paper's analysis. A total of 60,000 to 70,000 distinct CDR3 sequences appear in this sample, around a sixth of them only once. The ten largest clones add up to approximately 1.5% of the sample.

Libraries of naive CD8 T cells were built from anywhere between roughly 17,000 and 1,000,000 sorted cells, with 10%, 30% or 50% of the purified RNA used. Naive CD8 T cells, defined as CD8+CD4-CCR7+CD45RA+, were FACS-sorted into RLT Plus buffer on a BD FACSAria II. Detection sensitivity was tested by spiking Jurkat RNA equal to ten TCR copies' worth into samples containing roughly 17,000-1,000,000 naive CD8 T cells. CD8 T cells were enriched using RosetteSep CD8+ T Cell Enrichment Cocktail and Ficoll-Paque, and the enriched cells then underwent ACK red cell lysis. A single count supports this clonotype. Its binding antigen is unknown. Per-base qualities were not stored, and no clone one base away is much larger. One read alone is a weak basis. The CDR3, from cysteine to phenylalanine, totals 16 residues. The entry retains the CDR3 DNA only, 48 bases that are in frame from base 1. As encoded in the germline V gene (reference sequence), CDR1 is DFQATT while CDR2 is SNEGSKA.

The chain uses TRBV20-1 and TRBJ2-7; TRBD2 is a weak D gene call, 5 bases matching. Sequencing was done on a sample of naive CD8+ T cells from blood, with Jurkat cell RNA spiked in. Read against the paper, the sample's cell subset or site label means: FACS-sorted CD8+CD4-CCR7+CD45RA+ naive T cells. The source of this sequence is a human donor in good health. Some libraries in this study had Jurkat cell RNA spiked in. The CDR3 region has the sequence CGLSIKAGLRPYEQYF. The DNA is as follows: TGCGGTCTATCCATCAAGGCTGGACTCAGACCCTACGAGCAGTACTTC.